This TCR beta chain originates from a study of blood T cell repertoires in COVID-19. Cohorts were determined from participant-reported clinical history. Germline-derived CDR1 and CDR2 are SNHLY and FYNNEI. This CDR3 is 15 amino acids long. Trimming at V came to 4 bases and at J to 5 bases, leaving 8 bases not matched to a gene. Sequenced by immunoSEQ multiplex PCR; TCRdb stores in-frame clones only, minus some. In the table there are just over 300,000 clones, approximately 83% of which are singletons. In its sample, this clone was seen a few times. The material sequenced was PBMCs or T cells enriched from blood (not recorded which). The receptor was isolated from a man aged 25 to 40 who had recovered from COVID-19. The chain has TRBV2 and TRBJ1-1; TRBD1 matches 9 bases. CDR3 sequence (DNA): TGTGCCAGCAGTGGAAGGACAGGGGTGCTAACTGAAGCTTTCTTT. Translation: CASSGRTGVLTEAFF.